The entry below describes one TCR beta chain. The CDR3 loop spans 13 amino acids. V lost 1 base and J 4 bases, leaving 7 bases between the germline ends. CDR1 is SEHNR and CDR2 is FQNEAQ in the germline V gene (reference sequence). This sample is part of a study of CD8+ T cells in alopecia areata. In each case, RNA was isolated and then reverse transcribed into cDNA as the sequencing template. The table came from immunoSEQ multiplex PCR; TCRdb's copy has only in-frame clones and leaves some out. The sample records approximately 150,000 clones, around 54% being singletons. The chain couples TRBV7-9 to TRBJ1-1; D uncertain. This receptor was taken from a human donor in good health. The sequencing input was CD4+ T cells sorted from blood. CDR3 DNA: TGTGCCAGCAGCTTAGTAGGCAGCACTGAAGCTTTCTTT. This translates into CASSLVGSTEAFF.